This record covers a single T cell receptor beta chain. Trimming took 5 bases from V and 8 from J; bases not matched to a gene: 4. Germline V lookup: CDR1 LNHDA, CDR2 SQIVND (reference sequence). This CDR3 comprises 13 residues. This entry comes from a study of blood T cell repertoires in COVID-19. Whole-study context: Donors in the United States, Italy and Spain gave samples during acute or convalescent COVID-19. Sources were T cells, B-cell-depleted T cells, or PBMCs; the material itself was cDNA or gDNA.

Some clones are missing from TCRdb's copy, which holds only in-frame ones; the method was immunoSEQ multiplex PCR. The table shows about 260,000 clones, with approximately 85% occurring only once. Study members were between about 18 and 89 years old and lived in about two dozen US regions. Participants had their cohort set by participant-reported clinical history. Material for sequencing was PBMCs or T cells enriched from blood (not recorded which). The V call is TRBV19, the J call TRBJ1-4, with 8 bases lining up with TRBD1. This receptor was identified in a woman in her 50s who had recovered from COVID-19. The CDR3 region is CASSVQGGEKLFF. In nucleotides, the CDR3 is TGTGCCAGTAGTGTACAGGGGGGCGAAAAACTGTTTTTT.